This passage covers 8 T cell receptor beta chains from one sample sequenced in a study of cytomegalovirus exposure and HLA in healthy donors. With 60 Vbeta and 13 Jbeta primers, the PCR was carried out. Assay used: immunoSEQ multiplex PCR; TCRdb lists only in-frame clones, some missing. The repertoire holds 90,000 to 150,000 clones, with 6.5% to 9.5% as singletons. Material for sequencing was PBMCs. These receptors were taken from a middle-aged woman in good health and CMV-seropositive.

Only a few counts were recorded for this clone. The chain recombines TRBV7-2 with TRBJ1-1; D remains unclear. V was shortened by 3 bases and J by 1 base, with 9 bases between the two germline ends. CDR1 and CDR2 (germline): SGHTA, FQGNSA. The CDR3 has 14 amino acids. CDR3 coding DNA: TGTGCCAGCAGCTTTGCGGGCCCGAACACTGAAGCTTTCTTT. This translates into CASSFAGPNTEAFF.

This clone showed up just a few times. J is TRBJ1-5 and V is TRBV27; possibly TRBD1 for D (6 bases). From germline, CDR1 is MNHEY and CDR2 SMNVEV (reference sequence). This CDR3 region has 14 residues. The V end was cut by 4 bases, the J end by 7 bases, with 14 bases between. In nucleotides, the CDR3 is TGTGCCAGCAGTTGGACCAGGGGTCGGCAGCCCCAGCATTTT. Encoded protein: CASSWTRGRQPQHF.

The rearrangement links TRBV7-8 to TRBJ2-1; D perhaps matches TRBD1 (5 bases). The V gene's germline CDR1 is SGHVS and CDR2 FQNEAQ. The CDR3 contains 13 residues. V was shortened by 10 bases and J by 3 bases, with 13 bases between the two germline ends. CDR3 in DNA: TGTGCCACACAGGTTAAGGGCTACAATGAGCAGTTCTTC. It encodes CATQVKGYNEQFF. The variable domain in full, with the rest retrieved from reference TRBV7-8 and TRBJ2-1, is GAGVSQSPRYKVAKRGQDVALRCDPISGHVSLFWYQQALGQGPEFLTYFQNEAQLDKSGLPSDRFFAERPEGSVSTLKIQRTQQEDSAVYLCATQVKGYNEQFFGPGTRLTVL.

This clone was counted a single time. V is TRBV5-1 and J is TRBJ1-1; 7 nucleotides line up with TRBD1. The junction had 9 bases not matched to a gene; V was cut back by 4 bases and J by 6 bases. The length of the CDR3 is 14 residues. Germline CDR1 SGHRS, CDR2 YFSETQ. DNA of the CDR3: TGCGCCAGCAGCCGGGACAGCAGGGCGGCTGAAGCTTTCTTT. Protein sequence: CASSRDSRAAEAFF.

This clone was seen a few times. V and J are TRBV27 and TRBJ1-6; D remains ambiguous. The CDR3 loop spans 13 amino acids. V was shortened by 4 bases and J by 3 bases, with 4 bases between the two germline ends. CDR1 MNHEY and CDR2 SMNVEV come from the germline V gene (reference sequence). The CDR3 nucleotides are TGTGCCAGCAGTTCGGGCTATAATTCACCCCTCCACTTT. Translating gives CASSSGYNSPLHF.

V is TRBV2 and J is TRBJ1-5, with a possible D match to TRBD1 (6 bases). V was trimmed by 0 bases and J by 3 bases, leaving 12 bases between them. The CDR3 is 16 residues long. CDR1 and CDR2 (germline): SNHLY, FYNNEI. The CDR3 sequence: CASSEARGGTNQPQHF. The DNA for the CDR3 is TGTGCCAGCAGTGAAGCGCGGGGGGGCACCAATCAGCCCCAGCATTTT.

Only a few counts were recorded for this clone. V and J are TRBV27 and TRBJ1-2; D ambiguous. The ends were cut back, 7 bases at V and 0 bases at J, with 15 bases in the middle. This CDR3 is 15 amino acids long. In germline, CDR1 is MNHEY, CDR2 SMNVEV (reference sequence). CDR3 in DNA: TGTGCCAGCAACACTAAAGGTCCCGCTAACTATGGCTACACCTTC. It specifies CASNTKGPANYGYTF.

The chain recombines TRBV10-3 with TRBJ2-7; possible D gene TRBD2, 6 bases. V gave up 6 bases and J gave up 0 bases, with 18 bases separating them. Germline V lookup: CDR1 ENHRY, CDR2 SYGVKD. This CDR3 has 16 residues. In nucleotides, the CDR3 is TGTGCCATCAGAACCGGGACTCCTAAGAGCTCCTACGAGCAGTACTTC. Its protein product is CAIRTGTPKSSYEQYF.